This T cell receptor (beta chain) was retrieved from a study of T cell responses to AZD1222 COVID-19 vaccine. Findings of the study overall: Repertoires were obtained solely post-peak T cell response. Donors skewed white British and female; clonal diversity was possibly underestimated. The span of vaccine-associated CD4 TCRs extended across spike, with dominance at 160-218 and 743-854. With two AZD1222 doses given, Spike-specific TCR breadth and depth both rose.

Note on this clone: Antigen specificity is unknown.

The CDR3 runs to 15 residues. CDR1 KGHSH and CDR2 LQKENI come from the germline V gene. V lost 2 bases and J lost 6; bases outside the gene matches: 6. Clones were sequenced by immunoSEQ multiplex PCR, and TCRdb holds only the in-frame ones, with some missing. This table holds 100,000 or so clones, approximately 86% found once. The chain combines TRBV18 with TRBJ2-3; TRBD2 matches 9 bases. Specimen: peripheral blood, collected on day 0 of AZD1222 vaccination. This clonotype was obtained from an adult in good health. The CDR3, as DNA: TGTGCCAGCTCACCAGTAGCGGGGGCCTCCGATACGCAGTATTTT. This sequence encodes CASSPVAGASDTQYF.